This T cell receptor beta chain is from a study of blood T cell repertoires in COVID-19. Overall study context: The study drew acute and convalescent COVID-19 samples from the United States, Italy and Spain. T cells, B-cell-depleted T cells, or PBMCs supplied cDNA or gDNA.

In the original analysis: The assay estimated nucleated cells by amplifying reference gene primers. Only in-frame clones appear in the TCRdb table, and some are missing; sequencing was by immunoSEQ multiplex PCR. V and J calls plus clone size are reproduced from that table; the DNA served to infer D and trimming. The sample has around 360,000 clones, 70% to 90% seen once. After removal of 1 base from V and 0 bases from J, the junction contained 19 bases not matched to a gene. The CDR3 runs 22 residues. From germline, CDR1 is MGHRA and CDR2 YSYEKL. This receptor was identified in a woman aged 25-40 years with COVID-19, enrolled during active disease. The sample consisted of peripheral blood. The rearrangement joins TRBV4-1 to TRBJ2-2; 8 bases fit TRBD1. The CDR3 sequence is CASSQGRYRGRGLITNTGELFF. CDR3 nucleotides: TGCGCCAGCAGCCAAGGGAGGTATAGGGGCAGGGGGCTGATTACGAACACCGGGGAGCTGTTTTTT.